The 11 T cell receptor beta chains presented below share a single source sample, sequenced in a study of blood T cell repertoires in COVID-19 (dated by TCRdb to the early 2020s). The library came from the immunoSEQ multiplex PCR assay. TCRdb holds this immuneACCESS table with in-frame rearrangements only. Some clones are missing; in checked studies, unresolved V genes explain under half, and the rest has no known cause. The sample profile shows some 130,000 clones; 75% to 90% of them were found once. Together, the top ten hold around 2.3% of the sample. The sequencing sample was made of PBMCs or T cells enriched from blood (not recorded which). The receptor set was obtained from a woman in her forties or fifties who had recovered from COVID-19.

The chain uses TRBV12-3 or TRBV12-4 and TRBJ2-7, with unresolved D. V lost 5 bases, J lost 2 bases, and 4 bases lay in between. The CDR3 consists of 11 residues. The CDR3 here is CASSETYEQYF. The CDR3 DNA follows: TGTGCCAGCAGTGAGACCTACGAGCAGTACTTC.

This chain joins TRBV5-5 and TRBJ1-1; D is unresolved. CDR3 length: 13 amino acids. CDR1 and CDR2 from the germline V gene are SGHKS and YYEKEE (reference sequence). V dropped 4 bases and J dropped 1 base, with 8 bases sitting between them. CDR3: CASSPGWNTEAFF. The DNA for the CDR3 is TGTGCCAGCAGCCCCGGTTGGAACACTGAAGCTTTCTTT.

V and J are TRBV7-2 and TRBJ2-5; D possibly corresponds to TRBD1 (7 bases). The V and J ends lost 1 base and 3 bases respectively, with 12 bases between them. CDR1 and CDR2 from the germline V gene are SGHTA and FQGNSA. The CDR3 spans 15 residues. CDR3 sequence reads: CASSLVRDRKETQYF. The CDR3 nucleotides are TGTGCCAGCAGCTTAGTGCGGGACAGAAAAGAGACCCAGTACTTC.

This sequence joins TRBV29-1 and TRBJ2-7; 7 bases map to TRBD1. V was pared by 4 bases and J by 1 base, with 7 bases of the junction left unmatched. The length of the CDR3 is 14 residues. Germline V gives CDR1 SQVTM, CDR2 ANQGSEA. In DNA form, the CDR3 reads TGCAGCGTTGCTCTCGCGACAGGGTCCTACGAGCAGTACTTC. It encodes CSVALATGSYEQYF.

In nucleotides, the CDR3 is TGCAGCGTGTCCCCTCGGGGGTTCGCTAGCACAGATACGCAGTATTTT. It yields the protein CSVSPRGFASTDTQYF. J is TRBJ2-3 and V is TRBV29-1, with D tentatively TRBD2 (6 bases). Germline CDR1 and CDR2: SQVTM and ANQGSEA. The ends were cut back, 6 bases at V and 0 bases at J, with 19 bases in the middle. This CDR3 is built from 16 residues.

The rearrangement uses TRBV7-6 and TRBJ1-3, with a possible D match to TRBD1 (5 bases). Per germline, CDR1 SGHVS and CDR2 FNYEAQ. Trimming pared 1 base from V and 3 bases from J, leaving 19 bases between. The CDR3 runs 18 residues. The CDR3 is CASSLVGTGGLFGNTIYF. The CDR3 nucleotides are TGTGCCAGCAGCTTAGTTGGCACAGGAGGGCTCTTTGGAAACACCATATATTTT.

The CDR3 region has the DNA TGTGCCAGCAGTGAATTAGGCAGGGCCTCACTGGTGGACGAGCAGTACTTC. The encoded protein is CASSELGRASLVDEQYF. The chain has TRBV25-1 and TRBJ2-7; D is possibly TRBD1 (5 bases). CDR1 MGHDK and CDR2 SYGVNS come from the germline V gene. V gave up 1 base and J gave up 5 bases, with 21 bases separating them. This CDR3 has 17 amino acids.

This chain uses TRBV5-8 with TRBJ2-7; TRBD1 matches 8 bases. CDR1 SGHTS and CDR2 YDEGEE come from the germline V gene. V shed 5 bases and J 3 bases; nucleotides not matched to a gene: 7. CDR3 length equals 14 residues. The CDR3 DNA is TGTGCCAGCAGTGTGACAGGGGTTCTCTACGAGCAGTACTTC. As protein: CASSVTGVLYEQYF.

The chain employs TRBV6-5 and TRBJ2-7; D gene ambiguous. The CDR3 extends over 16 amino acids. Germline V gives CDR1 MNHEY, CDR2 SVGAGI. V was trimmed by 4 bases and J by 0 bases, leaving 16 bases between them. The CDR3 coding sequence is TGTGCCAGCAGTTCCCTCTCCCCCCGGAGCTCCTACGAGCAGTACTTC. Translated: CASSSLSPRSSYEQYF.

This chain connects TRBV18 to TRBJ1-1, with TRBD1 identical over 7 bases. The V gene's germline CDR1 is KGHSH and CDR2 LQKENI. The CDR3 has 14 residues. The V segment lost 3 bases and the J segment 10 bases; nucleotides outside the gene matches: 11. CDR3 coding DNA: TGTGCCAGCTCACCGCTCGACGGGACAGTTGGAGCTTTCTTT. This encodes CASSPLDGTVGAFF.

In DNA, the CDR3 is TGTGCCAGCAGCTCTTCAGGCATAAACTCTGGAAACACCATATATTTT. The encoded protein is CASSSSGINSGNTIYF. This sequence joins TRBV11-3 and TRBJ1-3; D remains ambiguous. This CDR3 is 16 amino acids long. The V gene lost 4 bases and the J gene lost 0 bases, with 13 bases spanning the gap. The germline CDR1 and CDR2 sequences are SGHNT and YENEEA.